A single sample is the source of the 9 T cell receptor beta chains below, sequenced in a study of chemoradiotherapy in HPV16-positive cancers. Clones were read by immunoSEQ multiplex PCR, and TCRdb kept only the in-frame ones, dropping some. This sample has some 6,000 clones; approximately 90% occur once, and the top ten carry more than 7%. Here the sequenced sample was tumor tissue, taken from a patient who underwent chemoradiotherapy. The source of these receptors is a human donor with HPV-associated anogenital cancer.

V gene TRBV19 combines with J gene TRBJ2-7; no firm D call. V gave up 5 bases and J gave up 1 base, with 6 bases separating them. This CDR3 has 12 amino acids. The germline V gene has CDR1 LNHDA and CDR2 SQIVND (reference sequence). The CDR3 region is CASSDRSYEQYF. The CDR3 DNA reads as TGTGCCAGTAGTGACCGATCCTACGAGCAGTACTTC.

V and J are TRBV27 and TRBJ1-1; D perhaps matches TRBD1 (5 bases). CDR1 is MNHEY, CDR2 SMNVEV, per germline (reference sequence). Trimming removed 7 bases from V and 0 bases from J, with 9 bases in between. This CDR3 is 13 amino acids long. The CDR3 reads CASKTDMNTEAFF. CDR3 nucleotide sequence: TGTGCCAGCAAGACAGACATGAACACTGAAGCTTTCTTT.

The CDR3 loop reads CASSLQGAEAFF. CDR3 coding DNA: TGCGCCAGCAGCCTCCAGGGGGCTGAAGCTTTCTTT. The chain uses TRBV4-1 and TRBJ1-1, with 7 positions matching TRBD1. V was pared by 4 bases and J by 6 bases, with 2 bases of the junction left unmatched. CDR1 is MGHRA, CDR2 YSYEKL, per germline. This CDR3 spans 12 amino acids.

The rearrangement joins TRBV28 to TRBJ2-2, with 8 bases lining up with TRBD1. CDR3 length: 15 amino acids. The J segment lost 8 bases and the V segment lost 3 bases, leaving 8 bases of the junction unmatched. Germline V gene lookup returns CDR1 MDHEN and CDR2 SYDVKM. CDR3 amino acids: CASSFSRTGRGELFF. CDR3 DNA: TGTGCCAGCAGTTTCAGTAGGACAGGGAGGGGGGAGCTGTTTTTT.

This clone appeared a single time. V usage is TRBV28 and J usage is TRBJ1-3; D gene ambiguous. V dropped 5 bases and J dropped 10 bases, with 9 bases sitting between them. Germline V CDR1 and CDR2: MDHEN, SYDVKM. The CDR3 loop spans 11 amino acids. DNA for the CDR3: TGTGCCAGCAGTAGGGAGTGGACCATATATTTT. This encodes CASSREWTIYF.

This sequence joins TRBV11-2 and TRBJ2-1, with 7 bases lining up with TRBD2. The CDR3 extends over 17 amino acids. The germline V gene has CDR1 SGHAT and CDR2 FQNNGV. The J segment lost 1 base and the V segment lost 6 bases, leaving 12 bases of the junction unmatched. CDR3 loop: CASRPAGGAGSYNEQFF. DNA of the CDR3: TGTGCCAGCAGACCCGCCGGGGGAGCGGGGTCCTACAATGAGCAGTTCTTC. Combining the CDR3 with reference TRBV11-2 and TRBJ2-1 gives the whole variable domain EAGVAQSPRYKIIEKRQSVAFWCNPISGHATLYWYQQILGQGPKLLIQFQNNGVVDDSQLPKDRFSAERLKGVDSTLKIQPAKLEDSAVYLCASRPAGGAGSYNEQFFGPGTRLTVL.

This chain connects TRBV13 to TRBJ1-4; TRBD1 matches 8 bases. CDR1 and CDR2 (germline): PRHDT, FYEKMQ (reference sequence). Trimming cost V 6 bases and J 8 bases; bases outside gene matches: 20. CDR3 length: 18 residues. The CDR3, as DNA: TGTGCCAGCAGACTCGGAGGACAGGGCAGATCGGTTTCCGAAAAACTGTTTTTT. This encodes CASRLGGQGRSVSEKLFF.

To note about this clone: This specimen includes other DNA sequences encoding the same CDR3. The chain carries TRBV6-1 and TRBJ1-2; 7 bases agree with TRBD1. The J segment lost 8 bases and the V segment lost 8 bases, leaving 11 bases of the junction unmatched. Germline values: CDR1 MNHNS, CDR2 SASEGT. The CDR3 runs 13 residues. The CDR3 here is CASGPRGEEGYTF. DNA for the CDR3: TGTGCCAGCGGACCCAGGGGGGAGGAAGGCTACACCTTC.

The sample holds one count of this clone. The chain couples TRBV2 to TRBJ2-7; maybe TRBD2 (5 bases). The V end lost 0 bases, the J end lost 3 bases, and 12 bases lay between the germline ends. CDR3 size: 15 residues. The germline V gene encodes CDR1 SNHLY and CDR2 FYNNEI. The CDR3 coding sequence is TGTGCCAGCAGTGAAGCGCGAGGAGGAGGCTACGAGCAGTACTTC. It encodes CASSEARGGGYEQYF.